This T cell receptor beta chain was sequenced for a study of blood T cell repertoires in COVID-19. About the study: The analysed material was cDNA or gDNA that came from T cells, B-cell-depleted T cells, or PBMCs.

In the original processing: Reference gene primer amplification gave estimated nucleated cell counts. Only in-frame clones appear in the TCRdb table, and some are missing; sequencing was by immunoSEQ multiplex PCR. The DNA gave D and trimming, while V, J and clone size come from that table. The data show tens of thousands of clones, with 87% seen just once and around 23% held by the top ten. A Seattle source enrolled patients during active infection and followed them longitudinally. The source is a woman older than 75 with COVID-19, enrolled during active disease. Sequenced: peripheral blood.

CDR3 protein: CAISANFRRDTEAFF. CDR3 in DNA: TGTGCCATCAGTGCTAATTTTCGGAGGGACACTGAAGCTTTCTTT. The V call is TRBV10-3, the J call TRBJ1-1; D ambiguous. The V end lost 4 bases, the J end lost 3 bases, and 15 bases lay between the germline ends. Germline V gene lookup returns CDR1 ENHRY and CDR2 SYGVKD. The CDR3 has 15 residues.